A selection of T cell receptor beta chains follows, all from one sample in a study of T cell repertoires in cytomegalovirus infection. These TCRs are of unknown antigen specificity. TCRdb re-called the reads with MiXCR, one entry per CDR3 protein. Of roughly 920,000 distinct CDR3 sequences in the sample, less than 35% were seen once. The material was cultured CD8+ T cells from PBMCs, obtained from culture after CMV antigen stimulation. All receptors derive from a human donor in good health (CMV status not recorded). Some clones in this sample may be carry-over from other donors' samples. The CDR3 runs from the conserved cysteine through the conserved F or W. Fields, in order: V gene, clone size, J gene, D gene, CDR3 DNA, CDR3 protein. The D gene is left open where the match is weak. Clone size is shown for a subset of rows, as once, few, many or a class of expanded clone.

TRBV6-1,few,TRBJ1-1,-,TGTGCCAGCAGTCCCCGGGGGACGAACACTGAAGCTTTCTTT,CASSPRGTNTEAFF
TRBV12-3/TRBV12-4,-,TRBJ2-3,TRBD2,TGTGCCAGCGGCGGGGGGGCCATGGGTACGCAGTATTTT,CASGGGAMGTQYF
TRBV19,few,TRBJ1-3,-,TGTGCCAGTACCTATGTGGGCTCTGGAAACACCATATATTTT,CASTYVGSGNTIYF
TRBV6-5,few,TRBJ1-1,-,TGTGCCAGCAGAATGACAGGGAACACTGAAGCTTTCTTT,CASRMTGNTEAFF
TRBV27,few,TRBJ1-6,-,TGTGCCAGCAGTTGGGGGACAAAGTCACCCCTCCACTTT,CASSWGTKSPLHF
TRBV3-1,few,TRBJ1-6,TRBD1,TGTGCCAGCAGCCCAAAAACAGGGGTGAGGGGCTCACCCCTCCACTTT,CASSPKTGVRGSPLHF
TRBV2,-,TRBJ2-7,-,TGTGCCAGCAGTCAAAGAGGGGCCCCATCGGGAGAGCAGTACTTC,CASSQRGAPSGEQYF
TRBV6-1,few,TRBJ1-2,-,TGTGCCAGCAGTGAAGGGGCAGCGCAGTATGAACATGGCTACACCTTC,CASSEGAAQYEHGYTF
TRBV7-9,-,TRBJ1-1,-,TGTGCCAGCAGCTTAGGGTACAGGGCCCGGACGAACACTGAAGCTTTCTTT,CASSLGYRARTNTEAFF
TRBV19,-,TRBJ2-7,-,TGTGCCAGTAGTATGGGAGCTACCTACGAGCAGTACTTC,CASSMGATYEQYF
TRBV28,-,TRBJ1-2,TRBD1,TGTGCCAGCAGTTTACTCGTGACAGGGGAATTCTATGGCTACACCTTC,CASSLLVTGEFYGYTF
TRBV27,-,TRBJ1-4,-,TGTGCCAGCAGTTGGTCCGGGGCGAGTGAAAAACTGTTTTTT,CASSWSGASEKLFF
TRBV27,-,TRBJ1-2,-,TGTGCCAGCAGTTCCCTACAGGTTACTAACTATGGCTACACCTTC,CASSSLQVTNYGYTF
TRBV4-3,-,TRBJ2-7,TRBD1,TGCGCCAGCAGCCAGGGACAGGTGACCGGCGAGCAGTACTTC,CASSQGQVTGEQYF
TRBV4-1,-,TRBJ1-1,-,TGCGCCAGCAGCCAAGTCGCGAGAGGAGACACTGAAGCTTTCTTT,CASSQVARGDTEAFF
TRBV2,-,TRBJ1-6,TRBD1,TGTGCCAGCGGCGGACAGGAACCCGACTTT,CASGGQEPDF
TRBV6-6,-,TRBJ1-3,-,TGTGCCAGCAACACGGGAGTCTCTGGAAACACCATATATTTT,CASNTGVSGNTIYF
TRBV24-1,few,TRBJ1-2,TRBD1,TGTGCCACCAGTGGTCAGACAGGGGGCGGTGGCTACACCTTC,CATSGQTGGGGYTF
TRBV27,few,TRBJ2-5,-,TGTGCCAGCAGTTTATGGCAGAACCAAGAGAACCAGTACTTC,CASSLWQNQENQYF
TRBV6-1,-,TRBJ2-7,-,TGTGCCAGCAGTGAAGCGCCGGGGGCCCCGCCTTTTGACGAGCAGTACTTC,CASSEAPGAPPFDEQYF
TRBV27,-,TRBJ2-3,TRBD1,TGTGCCAGCAGTTTATTTCCGGGACAGGGAACAGATACGCAGTATTTT,CASSLFPGQGTDTQYF
TRBV4-3,once,TRBJ2-3,TRBD2,TGCGCCAGCAGCCCCGGCGGGGGGGCTATTTTACATACGCAGTATTTT,CASSPGGGAILHTQYF
TRBV7-9,-,TRBJ2-1,TRBD2,TGTGCCAGCAGCCCCCCGGAAAGCGGGGTAAATGAGCAGTTCTTC,CASSPPESGVNEQFF
TRBV23-1,-,TRBJ2-7,-,TGCGCCAGCAGTCCGTTGGGACAACCTCTCCTCTACGAGCAGTACTTC,CASSPLGQPLLYEQYF
TRBV27,many,TRBJ2-1,TRBD1,TGTGCCAGCAGTTTAAGCGGGACAGGGTCCTACAATGAGCAGTTCTTC,CASSLSGTGSYNEQFF
TRBV27,-,TRBJ1-5,-,TGTGCCAGCAGTACAGGGTGGCAGCCCCAGCATTTT,CASSTGWQPQHF
TRBV15,-,TRBJ1-1,TRBD1,TGTGCCACCAGCAGCCGAGACAGGGGACCAGAAGCTTTCTTT,CATSSRDRGPEAFF
TRBV12-3/TRBV12-4,-,TRBJ1-6,-,TGTGCCTCCCGCGGTGAAACAGAAAATTCACCCCTCCACTTT,CASRGETENSPLHF
TRBV10-3,few,TRBJ2-5,TRBD2,TGTGCCATCAGGAGGACTAGCGGGGGTATAGAGACCCAGTACTTC,CAIRRTSGGIETQYF
TRBV2,many,TRBJ2-5,TRBD1,TGTGCCAGCAGTAGGGACAGGGAATCCTCGTACTTC,CASSRDRESSYF
TRBV5-1,-,TRBJ1-2,TRBD1,TGCGCCAGCAGTTTCCAGAAGCAGGGGGTATATGGCTACACCTTC,CASSFQKQGVYGYTF
TRBV6-1,few,TRBJ2-5,TRBD2,TGTGCCAGCACCGCCCCGGGACTAGCGGGGGAAAACCAAGAGACCCAGTACTTC,CASTAPGLAGENQETQYF
TRBV12-3/TRBV12-4,few,TRBJ2-2,TRBD2,TGTGCCAGCAGCCCTAGCGGGGGGGCCACCGGGGAGCTGTTTTTT,CASSPSGGATGELFF
TRBV7-8,few,TRBJ2-3,TRBD2,TGTGCCAGCAGCTTTAGGGAGCGGGGGCCCACAGATACGCAGTATTTT,CASSFRERGPTDTQYF
TRBV5-8,few,TRBJ2-3,-,TGTGCCAGCGGGTCCAGAGGAACAGATACGCAGTATTTT,CASGSRGTDTQYF
TRBV9,-,TRBJ2-1,TRBD1,TGTGCCAGCAGCGTAGATGGACAGGGTGGCAATGAGCAGTTCTTC,CASSVDGQGGNEQFF